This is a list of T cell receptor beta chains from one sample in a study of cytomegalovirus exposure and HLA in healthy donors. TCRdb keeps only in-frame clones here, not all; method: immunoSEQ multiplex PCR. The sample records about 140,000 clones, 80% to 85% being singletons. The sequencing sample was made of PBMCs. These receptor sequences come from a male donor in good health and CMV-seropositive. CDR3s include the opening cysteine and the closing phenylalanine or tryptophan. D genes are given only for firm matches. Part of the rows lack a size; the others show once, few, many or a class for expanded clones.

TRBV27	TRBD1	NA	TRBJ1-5	CASSPMDRGDQPQHF	TGTGCCAGCAGTCCAATGGACAGGGGGGACCAGCCCCAGCATTTT
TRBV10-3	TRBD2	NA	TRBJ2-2	CAISEPTTSGSPTGELFF	TGTGCCATCAGTGAGCCCACGACTAGCGGGAGTCCCACCGGGGAGCTGTTTTTT
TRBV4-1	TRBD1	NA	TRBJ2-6	CASSQDPDRAGANVLTF	TGCGCCAGCAGCCAAGATCCCGACAGGGCTGGGGCCAACGTCCTGACTTTC
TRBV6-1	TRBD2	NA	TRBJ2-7	CAGRSTSDSYEQYF	TGTGCCGGACGATCCACTAGCGACTCCTACGAGCAGTACTTC
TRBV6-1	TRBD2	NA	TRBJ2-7	CASSTGDYSYEQYF	TGTGCCAGCAGCACCGGGGACTACTCCTACGAGCAGTACTTC
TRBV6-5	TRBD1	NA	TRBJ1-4	CASSYSRGTNEKLFF	TGTGCCAGCAGTTATTCCAGGGGGACTAATGAAAAACTGTTTTTT
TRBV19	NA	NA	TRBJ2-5	CASSIGTRETQYF	TGTGCCAGTAGTATAGGTACCCGGGAGACCCAGTACTTC
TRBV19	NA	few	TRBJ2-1	CASSMGRGDYNEQFF	TGTGCCAGTAGTATGGGCAGGGGGGATTACAATGAGCAGTTCTTC
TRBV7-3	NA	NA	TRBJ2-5	CASSRSPGSGGTQYF	TGTGCCAGCAGCCGGAGTCCAGGCTCCGGGGGGACCCAGTACTTC
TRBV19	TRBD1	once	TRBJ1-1	CASNTGGWTEAFF	TGTGCCAGTAATACAGGGGGATGGACTGAAGCTTTCTTT
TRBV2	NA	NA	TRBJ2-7	CASREIRAGTGYEQYF	TGTGCCAGCAGAGAGATTCGAGCGGGTACAGGCTACGAGCAGTACTTC
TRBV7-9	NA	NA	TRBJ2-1	CASSWAGSSYNEQFF	TGTGCCAGCAGTTGGGCGGGGAGCTCCTACAATGAGCAGTTCTTC
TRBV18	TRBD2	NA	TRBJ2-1	CASSPTGGSDFYNEQFF	TGTGCCAGCTCACCAACTGGCGGGAGCGACTTTTACAATGAGCAGTTCTTC
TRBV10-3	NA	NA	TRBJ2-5	CAIPHRDSGETQYF	TGTGCCATCCCACACCGGGACAGCGGGGAGACCCAGTACTTC
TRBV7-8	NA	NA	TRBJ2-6	CASSWARGSGANVLTF	TGTGCCAGCAGCTGGGCCCGGGGCTCTGGGGCCAACGTCCTGACTTTC
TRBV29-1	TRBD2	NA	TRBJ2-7	CSVGASGSSYEQYF	TGCAGCGTTGGAGCTAGCGGGAGCTCCTACGAGCAGTACTTC
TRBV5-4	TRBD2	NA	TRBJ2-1	CASSPPAGGNYNEQFF	TGTGCCAGCAGCCCGCCAGCGGGGGGTAACTACAATGAGCAGTTCTTC
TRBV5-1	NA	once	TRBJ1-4	CASAPGRDSLNEKLFF	TGCGCCAGCGCCCCCGGGAGAGACAGCCTTAATGAAAAACTGTTTTTT
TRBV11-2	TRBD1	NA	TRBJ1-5	CASSLFRQGVYSNQPQHF	TGTGCCAGCAGCTTGTTTAGACAGGGGGTTTATAGCAATCAGCCCCAGCATTTT
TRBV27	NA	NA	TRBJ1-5	CASSFIGGNQPQHF	TGTGCCAGCAGTTTTATCGGGGGTAATCAGCCCCAGCATTTT
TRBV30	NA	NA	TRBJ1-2	CAWSEIGDSYGYTF	TGTGCCTGGAGCGAGATAGGGGATAGCTATGGCTACACCTTC
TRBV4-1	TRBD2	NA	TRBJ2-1	CASSQGGLIAGTYNEQFF	TGCGCCAGCAGCCAAGGGGGCTTAATAGCGGGGACTTACAATGAGCAGTTCTTC
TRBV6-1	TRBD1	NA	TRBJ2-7	CASSEALQGDRAYEQYF	TGTGCCAGCAGTGAAGCGCTTCAGGGGGACAGGGCCTACGAGCAGTACTTC
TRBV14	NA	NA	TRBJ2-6	CASSHLFSLVLTF	TGTGCCAGCAGCCACTTATTCTCTCTGGTCCTGACTTTC
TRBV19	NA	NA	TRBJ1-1	CASSIGEGEEVNTEAFF	TGTGCCAGTAGTATAGGAGAAGGGGAGGAGGTGAACACTGAAGCTTTCTTT
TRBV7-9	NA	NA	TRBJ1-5	CASSDWKGMSNQPQHF	TGTGCCAGCAGCGATTGGAAGGGGATGAGCAATCAGCCCCAGCATTTT
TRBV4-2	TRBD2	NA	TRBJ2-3	CASSQGGQTSVDTQYF	TGTGCCAGCAGCCAAGGGGGTCAGACTAGCGTAGATACGCAGTATTTT
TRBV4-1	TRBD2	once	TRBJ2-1	CASSRREFISGRGDNEQFF	TGCGCCAGCAGCAGAAGGGAATTCATCTCCGGGAGGGGCGACAATGAGCAGTTCTTC
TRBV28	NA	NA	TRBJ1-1	CASSLTRLNTEAFF	TGTGCCAGCAGTTTAACCAGGCTGAACACTGAAGCTTTCTTT
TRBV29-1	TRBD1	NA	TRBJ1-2	CSAFGQGEYGYTF	TGCAGCGCCTTCGGACAGGGGGAGTATGGCTACACCTTC
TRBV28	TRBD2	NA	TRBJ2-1	CASWGREGRNEQFF	TGTGCCAGCTGGGGGCGGGAGGGCCGGAATGAGCAGTTCTTC
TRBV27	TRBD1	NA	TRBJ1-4	CASSLRAGGTNEKLFF	TGTGCCAGCAGTTTACGCGCAGGGGGAACTAATGAAAAACTGTTTTTT
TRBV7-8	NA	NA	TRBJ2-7	CASSRGYKARSYEQYF	TGTGCCAGCAGCAGGGGGTATAAGGCCCGTTCCTACGAGCAGTACTTC
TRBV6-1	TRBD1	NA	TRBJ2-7	CASSEDRISYEQYF	TGTGCCAGCAGTGAGGACAGGATCTCCTACGAGCAGTACTTC
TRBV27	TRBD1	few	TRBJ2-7	CASSPRTGYEQYF	TGTGCCAGCAGTCCAAGGACAGGGTACGAGCAGTACTTC
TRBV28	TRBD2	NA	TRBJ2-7	CASSWPLTGTSGTLYEQYF	TGTGCCAGCAGTTGGCCGCTTACCGGGACTAGCGGGACCCTGTACGAGCAGTACTTC
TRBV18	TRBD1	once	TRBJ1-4	CASSSFQGAGEKLFF	TGTGCCAGCTCATCGTTTCAGGGGGCGGGCGAAAAACTGTTTTTT
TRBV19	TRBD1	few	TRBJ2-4	CASSLQGRGNIQYF	TGTGCCAGTAGTCTCCAGGGCAGGGGGAACATTCAGTACTTC
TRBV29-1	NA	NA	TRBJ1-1	CSVPGTEAFF	TGCAGCGTGCCGGGCACTGAAGCTTTCTTT
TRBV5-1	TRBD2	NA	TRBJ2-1	CASSTTAGGPRNEQFF	TGCGCCAGCAGCACTACAGCGGGAGGGCCGAGGAATGAGCAGTTCTTC
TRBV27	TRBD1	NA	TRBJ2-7	CASSSEKTGLYEQYF	TGTGCCAGCAGTTCAGAAAAGACAGGGCTTTACGAGCAGTACTTC
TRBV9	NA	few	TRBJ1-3	CASSETPGTTGNTIYF	TGTGCCAGCAGTGAGACCCCCGGGACAACTGGAAACACCATATATTTT
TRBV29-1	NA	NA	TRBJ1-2	CTAVSGFYGYTF	TGCACCGCGGTTTCGGGGTTCTATGGCTACACCTTC
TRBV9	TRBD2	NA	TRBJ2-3	CASSVVTSGANTDTQYF	TGTGCCAGCAGCGTAGTGACTAGCGGGGCCAACACAGATACGCAGTATTTT
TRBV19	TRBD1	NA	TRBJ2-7	CASSAGQGSWEQYF	TGTGCCAGTAGTGCTGGACAGGGATCCTGGGAGCAGTACTTC
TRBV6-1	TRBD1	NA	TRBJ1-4	CASSEAGTGGNEKLFF	TGTGCCAGCAGTGAAGCGGGGACAGGGGGGAATGAAAAACTGTTTTTT
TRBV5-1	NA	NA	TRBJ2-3	CASSPGQGTAGIAPDTQYF	TGCGCCAGCAGCCCAGGACAGGGTACAGCGGGAATTGCCCCAGATACGCAGTATTTT
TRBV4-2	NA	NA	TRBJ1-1	CASSPEEGSTEAFF	TGTGCCAGCAGCCCCGAAGAGGGTAGCACTGAAGCTTTCTTT
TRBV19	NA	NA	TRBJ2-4	CASSIATRGSKNIQYF	TGTGCCAGTAGTATAGCAACCAGGGGAAGCAAAAACATTCAGTACTTC